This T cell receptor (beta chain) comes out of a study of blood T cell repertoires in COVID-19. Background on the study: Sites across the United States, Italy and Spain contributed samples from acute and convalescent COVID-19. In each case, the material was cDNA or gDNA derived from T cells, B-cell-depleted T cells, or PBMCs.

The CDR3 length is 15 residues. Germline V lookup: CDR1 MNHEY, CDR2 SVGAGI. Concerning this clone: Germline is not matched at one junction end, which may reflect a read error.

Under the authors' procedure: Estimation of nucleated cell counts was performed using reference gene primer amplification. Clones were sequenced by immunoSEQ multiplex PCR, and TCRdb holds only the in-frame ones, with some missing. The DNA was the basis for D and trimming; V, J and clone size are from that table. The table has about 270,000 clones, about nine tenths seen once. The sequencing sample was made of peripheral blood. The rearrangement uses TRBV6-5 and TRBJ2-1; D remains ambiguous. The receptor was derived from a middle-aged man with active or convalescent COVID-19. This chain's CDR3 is CASIYGYSSYNEQFF. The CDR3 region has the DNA TGTGCCAGCATTTACGGGTACAGCTCCTACAATGAGCAGTTCTTC.